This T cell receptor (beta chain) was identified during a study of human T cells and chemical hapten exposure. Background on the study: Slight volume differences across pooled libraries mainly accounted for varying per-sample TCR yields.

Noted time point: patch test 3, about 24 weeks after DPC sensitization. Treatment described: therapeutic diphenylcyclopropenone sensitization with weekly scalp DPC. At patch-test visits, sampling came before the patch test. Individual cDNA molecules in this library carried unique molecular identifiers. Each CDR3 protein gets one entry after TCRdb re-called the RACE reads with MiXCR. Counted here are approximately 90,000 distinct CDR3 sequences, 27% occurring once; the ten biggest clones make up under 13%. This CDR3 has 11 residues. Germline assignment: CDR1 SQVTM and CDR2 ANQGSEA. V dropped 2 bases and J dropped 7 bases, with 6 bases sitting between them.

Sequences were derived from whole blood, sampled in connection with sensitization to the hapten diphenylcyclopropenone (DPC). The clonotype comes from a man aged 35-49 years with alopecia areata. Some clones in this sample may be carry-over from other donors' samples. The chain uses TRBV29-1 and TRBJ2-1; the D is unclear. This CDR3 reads CSVERVNEQFF. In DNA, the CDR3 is TGCAGCGTTGAACGGGTAAATGAGCAGTTCTTC.